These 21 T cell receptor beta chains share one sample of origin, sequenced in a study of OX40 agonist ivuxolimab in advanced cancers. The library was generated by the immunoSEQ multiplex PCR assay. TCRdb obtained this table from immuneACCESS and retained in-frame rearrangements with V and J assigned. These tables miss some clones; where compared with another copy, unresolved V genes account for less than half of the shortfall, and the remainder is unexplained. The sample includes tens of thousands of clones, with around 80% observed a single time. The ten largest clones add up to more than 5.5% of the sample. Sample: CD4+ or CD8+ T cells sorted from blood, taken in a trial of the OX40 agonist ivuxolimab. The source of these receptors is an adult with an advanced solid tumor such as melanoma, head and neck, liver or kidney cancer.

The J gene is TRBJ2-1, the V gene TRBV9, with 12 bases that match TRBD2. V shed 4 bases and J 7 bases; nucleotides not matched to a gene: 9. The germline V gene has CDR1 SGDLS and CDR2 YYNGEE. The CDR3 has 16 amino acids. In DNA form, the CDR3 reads TGTGCCAGCAGCCCCTATGCCGGGACTAGCGGGAATGAGCAGTTCTTC. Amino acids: CASSPYAGTSGNEQFF.

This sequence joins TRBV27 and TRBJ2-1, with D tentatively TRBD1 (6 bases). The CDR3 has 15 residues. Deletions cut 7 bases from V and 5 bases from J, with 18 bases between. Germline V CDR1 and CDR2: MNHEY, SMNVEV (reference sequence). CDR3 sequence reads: CASTIQWAGDNEQFF. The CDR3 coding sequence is TGTGCCAGCACTATTCAATGGGCAGGGGACAATGAGCAGTTCTTC.

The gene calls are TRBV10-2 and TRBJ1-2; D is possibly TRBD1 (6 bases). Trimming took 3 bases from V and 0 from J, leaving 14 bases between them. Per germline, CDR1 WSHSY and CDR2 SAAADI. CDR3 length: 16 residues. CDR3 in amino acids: CASSDPLGGSNYGYTF. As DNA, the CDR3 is TGCGCCAGCAGTGACCCGTTGGGGGGCTCTAACTATGGCTACACCTTC.

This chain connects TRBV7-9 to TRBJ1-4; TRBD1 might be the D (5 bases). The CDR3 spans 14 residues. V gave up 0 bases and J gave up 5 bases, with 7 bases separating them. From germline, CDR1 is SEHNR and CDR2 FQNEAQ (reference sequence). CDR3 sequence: CASSLAGGNEKLFF. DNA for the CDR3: TGTGCCAGCAGCTTAGCGGGGGGGAATGAAAAACTGTTTTTT.

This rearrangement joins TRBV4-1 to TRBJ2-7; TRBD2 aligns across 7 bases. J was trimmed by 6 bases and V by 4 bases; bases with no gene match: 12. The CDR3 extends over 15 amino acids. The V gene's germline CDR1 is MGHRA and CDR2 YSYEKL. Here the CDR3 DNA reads TGCGCCAGCAGCCCTCTCCTGCAGGGACTATCCGAGCAGTACTTC. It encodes CASSPLLQGLSEQYF.

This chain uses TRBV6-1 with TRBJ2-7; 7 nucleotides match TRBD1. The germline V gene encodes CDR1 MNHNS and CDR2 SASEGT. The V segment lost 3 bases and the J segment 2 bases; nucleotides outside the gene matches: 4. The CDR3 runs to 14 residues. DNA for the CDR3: TGTGCCAGCAGTGATGACAGGGTCCCCTACGAGCAGTACTTC. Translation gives CASSDDRVPYEQYF.

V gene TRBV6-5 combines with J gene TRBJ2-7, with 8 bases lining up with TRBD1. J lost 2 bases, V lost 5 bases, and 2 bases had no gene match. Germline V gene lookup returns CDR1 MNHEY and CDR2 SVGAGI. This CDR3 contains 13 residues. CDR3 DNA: TGTGCCAGCAGTGGACAGGGAACCTACGAGCAGTACTTC. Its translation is CASSGQGTYEQYF.

This chain's CDR3 is CASSYSPGGVGYTF. As DNA, the CDR3 is TGTGCCAGCAGTTACTCCCCGGGGGGGGTAGGCTACACCTTC. The rearrangement links TRBV6-5 to TRBJ1-2; D possibly corresponds to TRBD1 (5 bases). Between the trimmed V and J ends, which lost 0 bases and 8 bases, there was a span of 13 bases. The germline gives CDR1 MNHEY, CDR2 SVGAGI. The CDR3 is made up of 14 amino acids.

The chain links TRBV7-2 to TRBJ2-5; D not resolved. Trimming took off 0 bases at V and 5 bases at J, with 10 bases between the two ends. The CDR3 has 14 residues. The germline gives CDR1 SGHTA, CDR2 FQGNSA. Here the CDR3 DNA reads TGTGCCAGCAGCTTAGCGCTAAACGGGGAGACCCAGTACTTC. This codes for CASSLALNGETQYF.

The CDR3 nucleotides read TGTGCCAGCAGTTTTCAGGCAGGGGAAACTAACTATGGCTACACCTTC. Residues: CASSFQAGETNYGYTF. The rearrangement links TRBV27 to TRBJ1-2, with D perhaps TRBD1 (6 bases). The CDR3 loop spans 16 amino acids. Trimming pared 3 bases from V and 0 bases from J, leaving 14 bases between. Germline lookup yields CDR1 MNHEY and CDR2 SMNVEV (reference sequence).

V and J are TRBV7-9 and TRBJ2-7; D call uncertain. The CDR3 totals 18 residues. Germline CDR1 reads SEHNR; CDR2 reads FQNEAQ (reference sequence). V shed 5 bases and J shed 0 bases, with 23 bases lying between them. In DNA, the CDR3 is TGTGCCAGCAGCCCAACCCCCGGTACAGCCAAGGGCTCCTACGAGCAGTACTTC. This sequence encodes CASSPTPGTAKGSYEQYF.

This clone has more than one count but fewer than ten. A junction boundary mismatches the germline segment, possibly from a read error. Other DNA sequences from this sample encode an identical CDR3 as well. This chain's CDR3 is CASSLTGGGNQPQHF. In nucleotides, the CDR3 is TGTGCCAGCAGTCTCACAGGGGGTGGCAATCAGCCCCAGCATTTT. V is TRBV5-1 and J is TRBJ1-5; 8 bases agree with TRBD1. This CDR3 contains 15 residues. CDR1 and CDR2 from the germline V gene are SGHRS and YFSETQ.

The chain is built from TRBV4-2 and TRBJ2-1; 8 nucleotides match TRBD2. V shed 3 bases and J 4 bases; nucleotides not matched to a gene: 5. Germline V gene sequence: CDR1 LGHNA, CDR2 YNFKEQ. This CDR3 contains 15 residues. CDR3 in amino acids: CASSQNSGTYNEQFF. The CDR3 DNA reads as TGTGCCAGCAGCCAGAATAGCGGGACTTACAATGAGCAGTTCTTC.

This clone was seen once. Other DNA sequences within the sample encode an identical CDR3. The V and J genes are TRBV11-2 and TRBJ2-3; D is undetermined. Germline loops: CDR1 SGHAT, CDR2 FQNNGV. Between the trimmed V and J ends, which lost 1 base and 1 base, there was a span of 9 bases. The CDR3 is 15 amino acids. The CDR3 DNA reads TGTGCCAGCAGCTTAGGAGCCAGGCGCACAGATACGCAGTATTTT. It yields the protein CASSLGARRTDTQYF.

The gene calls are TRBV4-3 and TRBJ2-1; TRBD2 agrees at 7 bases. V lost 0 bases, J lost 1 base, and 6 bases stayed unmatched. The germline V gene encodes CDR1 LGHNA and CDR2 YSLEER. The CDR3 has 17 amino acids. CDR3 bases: TGCGCCAGCAGCCAAGATTTTACGGGAGGATCCTACAATGAGCAGTTCTTC. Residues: CASSQDFTGGSYNEQFF.

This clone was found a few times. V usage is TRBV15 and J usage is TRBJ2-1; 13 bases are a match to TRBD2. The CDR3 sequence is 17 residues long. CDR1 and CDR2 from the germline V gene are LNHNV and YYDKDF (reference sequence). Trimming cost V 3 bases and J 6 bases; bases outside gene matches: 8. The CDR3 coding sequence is TGTGCCACCAGCAGCAGACTAGCGGGAGGCCGGGTCAATGAGCAGTTCTTC. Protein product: CATSSRLAGGRVNEQFF. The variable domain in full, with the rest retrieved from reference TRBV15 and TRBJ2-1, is DAMVIQNPRYQVTQFGKPVTLSCSQTLNHNVMYWYQQKSSQAPKLLFHYYDKDFNNEADTPDNFQSRRPNTSFCFLDIRSPGLGDTAMYLCATSSRLAGGRVNEQFFGPGTRLTVL.

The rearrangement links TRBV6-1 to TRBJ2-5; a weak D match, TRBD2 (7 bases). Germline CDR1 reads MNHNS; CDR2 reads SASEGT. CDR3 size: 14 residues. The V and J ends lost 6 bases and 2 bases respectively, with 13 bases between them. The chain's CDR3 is CASSKGGVQETQYF. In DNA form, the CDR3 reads TGTGCCAGCAGCAAAGGGGGGGTACAAGAGACCCAGTACTTC.

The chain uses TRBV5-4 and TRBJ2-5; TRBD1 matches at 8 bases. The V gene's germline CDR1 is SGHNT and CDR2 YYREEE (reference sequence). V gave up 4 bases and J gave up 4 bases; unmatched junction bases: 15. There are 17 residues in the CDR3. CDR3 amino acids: CASSRTGSRLRPETQYF. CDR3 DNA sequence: TGTGCCAGCAGCAGGACAGGGTCCCGACTCCGACCAGAGACCCAGTACTTC.

The CDR3 nucleotides are TGCGCCAGCAGCGTAACCGGGACAGGACCCCCAGATACGCAGTATTTT. This codes for CASSVTGTGPPDTQYF. The chain has TRBV5-1 and TRBJ2-3, with 8 bases lining up with TRBD1. Germline V gene sequence: CDR1 SGHRS, CDR2 YFSETQ. CDR3 length: 16 residues. The J segment lost 4 bases and the V segment lost 4 bases, leaving 11 bases of the junction unmatched.

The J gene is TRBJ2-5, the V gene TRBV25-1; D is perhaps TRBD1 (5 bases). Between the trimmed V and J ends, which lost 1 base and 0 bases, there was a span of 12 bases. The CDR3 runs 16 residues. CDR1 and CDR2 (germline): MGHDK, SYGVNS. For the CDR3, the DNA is TGTGCCAGCAGTGAATGGAAGGGGTTTTACCAAGAGACCCAGTACTTC. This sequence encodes CASSEWKGFYQETQYF.

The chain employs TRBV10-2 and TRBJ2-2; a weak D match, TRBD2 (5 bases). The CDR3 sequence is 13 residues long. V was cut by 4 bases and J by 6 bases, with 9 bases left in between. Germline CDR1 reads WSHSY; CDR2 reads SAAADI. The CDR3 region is CASSGPGSGELFF. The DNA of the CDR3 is TGCGCCAGCAGTGGGCCGGGGTCCGGGGAGCTGTTTTTT.